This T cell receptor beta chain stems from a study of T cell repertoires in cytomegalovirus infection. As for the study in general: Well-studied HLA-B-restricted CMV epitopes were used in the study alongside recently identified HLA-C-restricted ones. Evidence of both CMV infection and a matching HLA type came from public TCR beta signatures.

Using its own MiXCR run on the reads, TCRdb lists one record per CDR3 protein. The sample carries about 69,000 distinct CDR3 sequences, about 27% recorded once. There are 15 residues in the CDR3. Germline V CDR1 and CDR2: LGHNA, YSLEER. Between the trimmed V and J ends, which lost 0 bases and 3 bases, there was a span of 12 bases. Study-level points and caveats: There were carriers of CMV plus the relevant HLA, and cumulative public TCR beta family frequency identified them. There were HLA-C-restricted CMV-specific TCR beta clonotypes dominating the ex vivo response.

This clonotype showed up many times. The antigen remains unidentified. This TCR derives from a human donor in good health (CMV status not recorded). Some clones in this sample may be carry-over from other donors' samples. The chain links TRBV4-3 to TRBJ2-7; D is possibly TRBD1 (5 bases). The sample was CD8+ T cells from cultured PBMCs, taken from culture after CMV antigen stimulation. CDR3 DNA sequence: TGCGCCAGCAGCCAAGAGCCAGGGCTCATCTACGAGCAGTACTTC. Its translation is CASSQEPGLIYEQYF.